Listed below are T cell receptor beta chains from one sample, sequenced in a study of blood T cell repertoires in COVID-19. The protocol was immunoSEQ multiplex PCR, while the TCRdb copy is restricted to in-frame clones and leaves out a portion. The repertoire holds roughly 400,000 clones, about 88% seen once, with roughly 1.4% in the top ten. Sequences were obtained from PBMCs or T cells enriched from blood (not recorded which). These receptors came from a woman in her late teens or twenties who had been exposed to COVID-19. Each CDR3 is given with its conserved first and last residue. Fields, in order: D gene, J gene, V gene, clone size, CDR3 DNA, CDR3 protein. D genes are given only for firm matches. Size is stated for part of the rows, as once, few or many counts, or as a class when the clone is expanded.

d_gene: NA; j_gene: TRBJ1-1; v_gene: TRBV11-2; abundance: NA; CDR3nt: TGTGCCAGCAGCGTCGGGATCGAAGCTTTCTTT; CDR3aa: CASSVGIEAFF
d_gene: TRBD2; j_gene: TRBJ2-7; v_gene: TRBV3-1/TRBV3-2; abundance: NA; CDR3nt: TGTGCCAGCAGCCCCAGCGGGGCCAGACAATACGAGCAGTACTTC; CDR3aa: CASSPSGARQYEQYF
d_gene: NA; j_gene: TRBJ1-5; v_gene: TRBV4-1; abundance: NA; CDR3nt: TGCGCCAGCAGCCAACCTAGACAGGACCAGCCCCAGCATTTT; CDR3aa: CASSQPRQDQPQHF
d_gene: NA; j_gene: TRBJ2-3; v_gene: TRBV6-5; abundance: once; CDR3nt: TGTGCCAGCAGTTACTCCTCCAGGGGCGCGACAGATACGCAGTATTTT; CDR3aa: CASSYSSRGATDTQYF
d_gene: NA; j_gene: TRBJ1-1; v_gene: TRBV7-6; abundance: NA; CDR3nt: TGTGCCAGCACCCGGACTTCCAACGGGAACACTGAAGCTTTCTTT; CDR3aa: CASTRTSNGNTEAFF
d_gene: NA; j_gene: TRBJ1-2; v_gene: TRBV5-4; abundance: NA; CDR3nt: TGTGCCAGCAGCTTGGCCTCGGCGGCACGTGTCATCGGCTACACCTTC; CDR3aa: CASSLASAARVIGYTF
d_gene: TRBD2; j_gene: TRBJ2-3; v_gene: TRBV4-1; abundance: NA; CDR3nt: TGCGCCAGCAGCCAAGATCGATTGGGACTAGCGGGAGGGCCGGTATTAACAGATACGCAGTATTTT; CDR3aa: CASSQDRLGLAGGPVLTDTQYF
d_gene: NA; j_gene: TRBJ1-5; v_gene: TRBV5-6; abundance: NA; CDR3nt: TGTGCCAGCAGTCAGGGTCTTGGAGTTAAGCCCCAGCATTTT; CDR3aa: CASSQGLGVKPQHF
d_gene: TRBD2; j_gene: TRBJ2-7; v_gene: TRBV7-2; abundance: once; CDR3nt: TGTGCCAGCAGCTTAACAAGCGGGAGGCTGAGATACGAGCAGTACTTC; CDR3aa: CASSLTSGRLRYEQYF
d_gene: TRBD2; j_gene: TRBJ2-1; v_gene: TRBV29-1; abundance: once; CDR3nt: TGCAGCGTCACTCAGGGACTAGCGGTCTCCTACAATGAGCAGTTCTTC; CDR3aa: CSVTQGLAVSYNEQFF
d_gene: TRBD1; j_gene: TRBJ1-5; v_gene: TRBV19; abundance: NA; CDR3nt: TGTGCCAGTAGTATAGTTACGGGACAGGGGGATGCGGGCAATCAGCCCCAGCATTTT; CDR3aa: CASSIVTGQGDAGNQPQHF
d_gene: TRBD2; j_gene: TRBJ2-1; v_gene: TRBV27; abundance: NA; CDR3nt: TGTGCCAGCAGTTTAGCGGGGGGGCCTAATGGTGAGCAGTTCTTC; CDR3aa: CASSLAGGPNGEQFF
d_gene: TRBD1; j_gene: TRBJ1-6; v_gene: TRBV27; abundance: NA; CDR3nt: TGTGCCAGCAGTTTCGACAGGGGGAATTCACCCCTCCACTTT; CDR3aa: CASSFDRGNSPLHF
d_gene: NA; j_gene: TRBJ2-7; v_gene: TRBV4-1; abundance: NA; CDR3nt: TGCGCCAGCAGCCAAGGGACTGGAGGACTCACCTACGAGCAGTACTTC; CDR3aa: CASSQGTGGLTYEQYF
d_gene: NA; j_gene: TRBJ1-4; v_gene: TRBV19; abundance: once; CDR3nt: TGTGCCAGTAGTCTTTCTTATGATCCAGGAGAAAAACTGTTTTTT; CDR3aa: CASSLSYDPGEKLFF
d_gene: NA; j_gene: TRBJ2-3; v_gene: TRBV28; abundance: NA; CDR3nt: TGTGCCGCTTGCGGAGCGGACACAGATACGCAGTATTTT; CDR3aa: CAACGADTDTQYF
d_gene: TRBD2; j_gene: TRBJ2-1; v_gene: TRBV4-2; abundance: NA; CDR3nt: TGTGCCAGCAGCCAAGTCGGGTTAGCGGGAGGGACCTACAATGAGCAGTTCTTC; CDR3aa: CASSQVGLAGGTYNEQFF
d_gene: TRBD1; j_gene: TRBJ2-2; v_gene: TRBV6-4; abundance: NA; CDR3nt: TGTGCCAGCAGTGAGCAGGGGACAGGGAACGGGGAGCTGTTTTTT; CDR3aa: CASSEQGTGNGELFF
d_gene: NA; j_gene: TRBJ1-1; v_gene: TRBV7-2; abundance: few; CDR3nt: TGTGCCAGCAGCTACCGACAGCCATACACTGAAGCTTTCTTT; CDR3aa: CASSYRQPYTEAFF
d_gene: TRBD2; j_gene: TRBJ2-3; v_gene: TRBV30; abundance: NA; CDR3nt: TGTGCCTGGAGTGCATTAGCGGGGCGAACAGATACGCAGTATTTT; CDR3aa: CAWSALAGRTDTQYF
d_gene: TRBD2; j_gene: TRBJ2-7; v_gene: TRBV19; abundance: NA; CDR3nt: TGTGCCAGTAGTATTAAGCTAGCGGGGGAGTTGGAGCAGTACTTC; CDR3aa: CASSIKLAGELEQYF
d_gene: NA; j_gene: TRBJ2-3; v_gene: TRBV14; abundance: once; CDR3nt: TGTGCCAGCAGCCAGGAGGCGGGGATCACAGATACGCAGTATTTT; CDR3aa: CASSQEAGITDTQYF
d_gene: TRBD2; j_gene: TRBJ2-3; v_gene: TRBV27; abundance: NA; CDR3nt: TGTGCCAGCAGTCCCTTCCTAGCGGGGGGACTAACAGATACGCAGTATTTT; CDR3aa: CASSPFLAGGLTDTQYF
d_gene: NA; j_gene: TRBJ1-5; v_gene: TRBV7-8; abundance: NA; CDR3nt: TGTGCCAGTCACCCCGTGAGCAGCAATCAGCCCCAGCATTTT; CDR3aa: CASHPVSSNQPQHF
d_gene: NA; j_gene: TRBJ2-2; v_gene: TRBV7-2; abundance: many; CDR3nt: TGTGCCAGCAGCCGCGGGTCAGGGAACACCGGGGAGCTGTTTTTT; CDR3aa: CASSRGSGNTGELFF
d_gene: NA; j_gene: TRBJ2-7; v_gene: TRBV27; abundance: NA; CDR3nt: TGTGCCAGCAGTTTAACTAGCTCCTACGAGCAGTACTTC; CDR3aa: CASSLTSSYEQYF
d_gene: TRBD1; j_gene: TRBJ1-2; v_gene: TRBV13; abundance: NA; CDR3nt: TGTGCCAGCAGCTTATTCCCCGGCAGGGGGATAGGGGTAGGTGGCTACACCTTC; CDR3aa: CASSLFPGRGIGVGGYTF
d_gene: NA; j_gene: TRBJ2-2; v_gene: TRBV21-1; abundance: NA; CDR3nt: TGTGCCAGCATGGATCAGGGCCCAGACGGGGAGCTGTTTTTT; CDR3aa: CASMDQGPDGELFF
d_gene: NA; j_gene: TRBJ1-1; v_gene: TRBV4-1; abundance: NA; CDR3nt: TGCGCCAGCAGCCATTTTGACAACATGAACACTGAAGCTTTCTTT; CDR3aa: CASSHFDNMNTEAFF
d_gene: TRBD2; j_gene: TRBJ2-3; v_gene: TRBV11-1; abundance: NA; CDR3nt: TGTGCCAGCAGCTTAGTAGCGGGGGAAGGAGATACGCAGTATTTT; CDR3aa: CASSLVAGEGDTQYF
d_gene: TRBD1; j_gene: TRBJ1-1; v_gene: TRBV30; abundance: once; CDR3nt: TGTGCAAGAAAAGGACAGGGAACGACTGAAGCTTTCTTT; CDR3aa: CARKGQGTTEAFF
d_gene: TRBD1; j_gene: TRBJ2-5; v_gene: TRBV24-1; abundance: once; CDR3nt: TGTGCCACCAGTGGGCTGACAGGGGGGGAGACCCAGTACTTC; CDR3aa: CATSGLTGGETQYF
d_gene: NA; j_gene: TRBJ1-1; v_gene: TRBV30; abundance: NA; CDR3nt: TGTGCCTGGAGTGTACAAAACCTAGGTGAAGCTTTCTTT; CDR3aa: CAWSVQNLGEAFF
d_gene: TRBD2; j_gene: TRBJ2-7; v_gene: TRBV6-6; abundance: NA; CDR3nt: TGTGCCAGCAGTTACGTGGTGGGAGGGACCTACGAGCAGTACTTC; CDR3aa: CASSYVVGGTYEQYF
d_gene: NA; j_gene: TRBJ1-1; v_gene: TRBV2; abundance: NA; CDR3nt: TGTGCCAGCAGTGAAGTGGGGCCTGAAGCTTTCTTT; CDR3aa: CASSEVGPEAFF
d_gene: NA; j_gene: TRBJ1-2; v_gene: TRBV9; abundance: NA; CDR3nt: TGTGCCAGCAGCGTAGGTGGGCTCTCCTATGGCTACACCTTC; CDR3aa: CASSVGGLSYGYTF
d_gene: NA; j_gene: TRBJ2-3; v_gene: TRBV2; abundance: NA; CDR3nt: TGTGCCAGCAGTGGGACTACTCAGCGCACAGATACGCAGTATTTT; CDR3aa: CASSGTTQRTDTQYF
d_gene: TRBD1; j_gene: TRBJ1-1; v_gene: TRBV27; abundance: NA; CDR3nt: TGTGCCAGCAGTTCGCACAGGGGGCGAGGTAGCACTGAAGCTTTCTTT; CDR3aa: CASSSHRGRGSTEAFF
d_gene: TRBD1; j_gene: TRBJ2-3; v_gene: TRBV9; abundance: NA; CDR3nt: TGTGCCAGCAGCCCCGGGACAGATAGCACAGATACGCAGTATTTT; CDR3aa: CASSPGTDSTDTQYF